This T cell receptor (beta chain) stems from a study of Ad26.COV2.S vaccination and SARS-CoV-2 variants. Study-wide results and caveats: Spike-specific TCR breadth ran higher among vaccine recipients than placebo recipients. The study found similar non-spike TCR breadth in vaccine and placebo recipients.

Note on this clone: The antigen remains undetermined.

The treatment here: 19 received Ad26.COV2.S at low or high dose, single or two shots; about 5 received placebo; per-sample allocation not given. Sampling was performed 63 days after the first vaccine or placebo injection. Germline assignment: CDR1 SGHRS and CDR2 YFSETQ. The CDR3 sequence is 16 residues long. V lost 0 bases to trimming and J lost 0 bases, with 12 bases between them. The protocol was immunoSEQ multiplex PCR, while the TCRdb copy is restricted to in-frame clones and leaves out a portion. The sample yields 350,000 to 450,000 clones, around 86% seen once. The source was peripheral blood, collected in a trial of Ad26.COV2.S vaccine versus placebo. The chain employs TRBV5-1 and TRBJ2-5; D is undetermined. The source is a person aged 18 to 59 who received the Ad26.COV2.S COVID-19 vaccine or a placebo. The CDR3 region is CASSLEPAEYQETQYF. CDR3 DNA: TGCGCCAGCAGCTTGGAACCAGCCGAGTACCAAGAGACCCAGTACTTC.